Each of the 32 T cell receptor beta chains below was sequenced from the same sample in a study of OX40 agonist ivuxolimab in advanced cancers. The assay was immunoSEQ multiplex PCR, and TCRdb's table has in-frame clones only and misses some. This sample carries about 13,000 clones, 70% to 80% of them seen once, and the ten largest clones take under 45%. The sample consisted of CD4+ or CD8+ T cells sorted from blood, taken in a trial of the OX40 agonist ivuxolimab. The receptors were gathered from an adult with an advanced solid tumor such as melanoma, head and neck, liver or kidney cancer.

Written as DNA, the CDR3 is TGTGCCAGCAGTGAACAAGGCGGGGGATCCTACGAGCAGTACTTC. It translates to CASSEQGGGSYEQYF. This chain connects TRBV6-1 to TRBJ2-7; the match to TRBD2 covers 7 bases. Germline CDR1 MNHNS, CDR2 SASEGT. The V gene end was trimmed by 2 bases and the J gene end by 1 base; junction bases not matched to a gene: 5. The CDR3 contains 15 residues.

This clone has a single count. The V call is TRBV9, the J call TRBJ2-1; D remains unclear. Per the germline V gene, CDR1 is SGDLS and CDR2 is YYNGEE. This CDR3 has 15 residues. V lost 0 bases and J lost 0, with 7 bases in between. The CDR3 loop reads CASSVGANSYNEQFF. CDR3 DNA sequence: TGTGCCAGCAGCGTAGGGGCGAACTCCTACAATGAGCAGTTCTTC.

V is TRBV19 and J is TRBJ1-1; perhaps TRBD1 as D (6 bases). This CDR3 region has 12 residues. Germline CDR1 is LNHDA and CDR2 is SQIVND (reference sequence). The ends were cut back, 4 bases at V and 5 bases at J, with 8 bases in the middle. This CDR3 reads CASSTGETEAFF. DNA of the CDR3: TGTGCCAGTAGTACAGGGGAAACTGAAGCTTTCTTT.

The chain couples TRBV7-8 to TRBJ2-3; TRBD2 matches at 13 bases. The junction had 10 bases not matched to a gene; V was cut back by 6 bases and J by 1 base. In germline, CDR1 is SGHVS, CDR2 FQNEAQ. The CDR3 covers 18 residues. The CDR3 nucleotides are TGTGCCAGCAGTCTACTAGCGGGAGGGCCGATTGGCACAGATACGCAGTATTTT. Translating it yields CASSLLAGGPIGTDTQYF.

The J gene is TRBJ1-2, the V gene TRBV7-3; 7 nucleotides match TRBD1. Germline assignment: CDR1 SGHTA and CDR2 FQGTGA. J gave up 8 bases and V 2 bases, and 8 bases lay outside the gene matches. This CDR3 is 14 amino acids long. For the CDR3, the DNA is TGTGCCAGCAGCTTAGGGGCCAGGGGGATAGGCTACACCTTC. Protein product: CASSLGARGIGYTF. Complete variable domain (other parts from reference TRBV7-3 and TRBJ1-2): GAGVSQTPSNKVTEKGKYVELRCDPISGHTALYWYRQSLGQGPEFLIYFQGTGAADDSGLPNDRFFAVRPEGSVSTLKIQRTERGDSAVYLCASSLGARGIGYTFGSGTRLTVV.

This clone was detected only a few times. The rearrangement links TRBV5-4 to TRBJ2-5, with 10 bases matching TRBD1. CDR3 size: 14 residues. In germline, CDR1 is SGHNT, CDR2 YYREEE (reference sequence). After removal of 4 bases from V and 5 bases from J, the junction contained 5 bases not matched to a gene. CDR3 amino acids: CASSVDRGGETQYF. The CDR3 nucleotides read TGTGCCAGCAGCGTGGACAGGGGGGGCGAGACCCAGTACTTC. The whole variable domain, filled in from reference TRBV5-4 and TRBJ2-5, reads ETGVTQSPTHLIKTRGQQVTLRCSSQSGHNTVSWYQQALGQGPQFIFQYYREEENGRGNFPPRFSGLQFPNYSSELNVNALELDDSALYLCASSVDRGGETQYFGPGTRLLVL.

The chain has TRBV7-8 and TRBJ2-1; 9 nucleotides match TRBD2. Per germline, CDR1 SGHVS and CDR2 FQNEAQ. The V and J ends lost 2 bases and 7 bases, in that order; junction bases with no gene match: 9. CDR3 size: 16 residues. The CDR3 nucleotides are TGTGCCAGCAGCTTAATCGCGGGAGGGCCGGAGAATGAGCAGTTCTTC. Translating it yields CASSLIAGGPENEQFF.

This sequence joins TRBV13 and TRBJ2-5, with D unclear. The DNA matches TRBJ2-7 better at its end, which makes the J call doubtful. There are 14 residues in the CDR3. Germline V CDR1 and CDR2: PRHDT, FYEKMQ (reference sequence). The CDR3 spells CASSLVRKTNEQYF. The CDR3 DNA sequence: TGTGCCAGCAGCTTAGTTCGGAAGACCAACGAGCAGTACTTC.

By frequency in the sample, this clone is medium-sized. CDR3 coding DNA: TGTGCCAGCAGCGCGGGAGCGTTGTTTCGGGCCAATGAGCAGTTCTTC. It translates to CASSAGALFRANEQFF. V and J are TRBV5-4 and TRBJ2-1; the match to TRBD2 covers 7 bases. V gave up 4 bases and J gave up 6 bases; unmatched junction bases: 13. Germline V lookup: CDR1 SGHNT, CDR2 YYREEE (reference sequence). The CDR3 totals 16 residues.

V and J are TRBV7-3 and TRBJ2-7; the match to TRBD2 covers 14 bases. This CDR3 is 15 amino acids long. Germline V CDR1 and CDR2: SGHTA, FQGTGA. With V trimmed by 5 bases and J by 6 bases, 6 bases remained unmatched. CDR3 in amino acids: CASSATSGRGVEQYF. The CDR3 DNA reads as TGTGCCAGCAGCGCGACTAGCGGGAGGGGAGTCGAGCAGTACTTC.

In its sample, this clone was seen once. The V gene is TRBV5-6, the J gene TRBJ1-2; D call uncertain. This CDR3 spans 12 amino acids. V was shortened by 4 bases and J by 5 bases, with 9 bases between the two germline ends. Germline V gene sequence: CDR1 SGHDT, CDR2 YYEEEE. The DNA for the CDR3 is TGTGCCAGCAGCCTCGATCCATATGGCTACACCTTC. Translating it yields CASSLDPYGYTF.

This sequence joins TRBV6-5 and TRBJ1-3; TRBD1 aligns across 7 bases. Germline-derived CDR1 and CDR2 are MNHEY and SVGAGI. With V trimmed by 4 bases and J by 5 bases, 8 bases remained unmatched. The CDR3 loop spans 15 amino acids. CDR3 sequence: CASSWDRNWRNTIYF. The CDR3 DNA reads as TGTGCCAGCAGTTGGGACAGAAATTGGCGAAACACCATATATTTT.

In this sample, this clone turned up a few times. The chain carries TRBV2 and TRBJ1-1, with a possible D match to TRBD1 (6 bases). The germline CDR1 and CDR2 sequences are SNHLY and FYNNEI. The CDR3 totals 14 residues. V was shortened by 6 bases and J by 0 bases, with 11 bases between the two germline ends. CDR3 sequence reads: CASSEGQMNTEAFF. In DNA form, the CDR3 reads TGTGCCAGCAGCGAGGGACAAATGAACACTGAAGCTTTCTTT. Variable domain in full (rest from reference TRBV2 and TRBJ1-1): EPEVTQTPSHQVTQMGQEVILRCVPISNHLYFYWYRQILGQKVEFLVSFYNNEISEKSEIFDDQFSVERPDGSNFTLKIRSTKLEDSAMYFCASSEGQMNTEAFFGQGTRLTVV.

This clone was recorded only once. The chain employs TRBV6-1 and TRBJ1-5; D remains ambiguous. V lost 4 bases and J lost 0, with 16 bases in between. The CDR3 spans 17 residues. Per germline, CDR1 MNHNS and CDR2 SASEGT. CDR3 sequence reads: CASSGANSAYSNQPQHF. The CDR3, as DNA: TGTGCCAGCAGTGGGGCTAACAGCGCTTATAGCAATCAGCCCCAGCATTTT.

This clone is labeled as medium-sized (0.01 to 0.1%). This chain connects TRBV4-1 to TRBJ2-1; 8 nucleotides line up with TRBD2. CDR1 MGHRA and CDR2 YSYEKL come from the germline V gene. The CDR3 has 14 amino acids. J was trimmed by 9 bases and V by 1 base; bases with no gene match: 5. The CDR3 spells CASSQVGLAGEQFF. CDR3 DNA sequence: TGCGCCAGCAGCCAAGTAGGCCTAGCGGGTGAGCAGTTCTTC.

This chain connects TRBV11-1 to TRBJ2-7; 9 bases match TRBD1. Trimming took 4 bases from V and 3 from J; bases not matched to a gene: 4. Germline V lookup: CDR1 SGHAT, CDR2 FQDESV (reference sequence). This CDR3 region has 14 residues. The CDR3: CASSWGTGFYEQYF. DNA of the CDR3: TGTGCCAGCAGCTGGGGGACAGGGTTCTACGAGCAGTACTTC.

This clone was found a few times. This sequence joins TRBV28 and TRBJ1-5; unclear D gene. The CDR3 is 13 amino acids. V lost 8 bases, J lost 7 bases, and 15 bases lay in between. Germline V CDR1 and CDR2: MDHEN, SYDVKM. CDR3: CASSDPSIQPQHF. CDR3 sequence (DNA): TGTGCCAGCTCGGACCCCTCCATCCAGCCCCAGCATTTT. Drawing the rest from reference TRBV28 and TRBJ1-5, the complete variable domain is DVKVTQSSRYLVKRTGEKVFLECVQDMDHENMFWYRQDPGLGLRLIYFSYDVKMKEKGDIPEGYSVSREKKERFSLILESASTNQTSMYLCASSDPSIQPQHFGDGTRLSIL.

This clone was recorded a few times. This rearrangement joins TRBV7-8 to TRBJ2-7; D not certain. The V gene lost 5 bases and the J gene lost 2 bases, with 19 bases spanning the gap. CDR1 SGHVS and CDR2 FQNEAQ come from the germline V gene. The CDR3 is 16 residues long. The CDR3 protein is CASSPRAATSTYEQYF. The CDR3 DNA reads TGTGCCAGCAGCCCAAGGGCAGCCACCTCCACCTACGAGCAGTACTTC. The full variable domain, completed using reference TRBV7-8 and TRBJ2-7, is GAGVSQSPRYKVAKRGQDVALRCDPISGHVSLFWYQQALGQGPEFLTYFQNEAQLDKSGLPSDRFFAERPEGSVSTLKIQRTQQEDSAVYLCASSPRAATSTYEQYFGPGTRLTVT.

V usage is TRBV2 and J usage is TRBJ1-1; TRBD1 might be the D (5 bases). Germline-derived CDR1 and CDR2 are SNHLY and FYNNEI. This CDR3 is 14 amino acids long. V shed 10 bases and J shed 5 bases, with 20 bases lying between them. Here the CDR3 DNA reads TGTGCCACCACGGACCAGCCCCGGGGGACTGAAGCTTTCTTT. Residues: CATTDQPRGTEAFF.

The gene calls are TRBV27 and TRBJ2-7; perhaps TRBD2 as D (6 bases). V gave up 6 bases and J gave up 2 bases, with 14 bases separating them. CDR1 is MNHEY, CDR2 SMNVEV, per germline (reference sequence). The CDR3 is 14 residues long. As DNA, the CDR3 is TGTGCCAGCAGGCCCATGACTAGTCCCTACGAGCAGTACTTC. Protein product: CASRPMTSPYEQYF.

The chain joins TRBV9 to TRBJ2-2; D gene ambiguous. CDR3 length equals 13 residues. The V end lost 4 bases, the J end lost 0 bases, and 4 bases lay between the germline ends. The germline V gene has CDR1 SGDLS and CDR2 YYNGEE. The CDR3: CASSPPNTGELFF. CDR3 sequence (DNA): TGTGCCAGCAGCCCGCCGAACACCGGGGAGCTGTTTTTT.

The CDR3 spells CASSSRDNWSLAKNIQYF. The CDR3 DNA is TGTGCCAGCAGTTCAAGGGACAACTGGAGCCTAGCCAAAAACATTCAGTACTTC. The gene calls are TRBV28 and TRBJ2-4; the D gene is possibly TRBD1 (6 bases). In germline, CDR1 is MDHEN, CDR2 SYDVKM. V was shortened by 4 bases and J by 0 bases, with 19 bases between the two germline ends. The CDR3 is made up of 18 amino acids.

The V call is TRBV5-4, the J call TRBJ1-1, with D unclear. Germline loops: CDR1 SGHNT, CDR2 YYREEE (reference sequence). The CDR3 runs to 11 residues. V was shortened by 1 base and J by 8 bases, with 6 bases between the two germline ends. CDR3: CASSLMGEAFF. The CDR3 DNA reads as TGTGCCAGCAGCTTGATGGGGGAAGCTTTCTTT.

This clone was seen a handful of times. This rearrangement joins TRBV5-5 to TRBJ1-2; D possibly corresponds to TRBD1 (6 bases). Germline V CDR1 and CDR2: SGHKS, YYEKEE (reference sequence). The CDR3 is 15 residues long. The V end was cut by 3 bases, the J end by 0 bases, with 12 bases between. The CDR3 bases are TGTGCCAGCAGCTGGGACACCCGACCTAACTATGGCTACACCTTC. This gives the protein CASSWDTRPNYGYTF.

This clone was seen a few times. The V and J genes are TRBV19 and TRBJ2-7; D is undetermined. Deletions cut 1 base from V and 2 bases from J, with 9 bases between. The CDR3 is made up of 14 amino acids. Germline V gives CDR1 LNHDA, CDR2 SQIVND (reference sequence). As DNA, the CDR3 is TGTGCCAGTAGTATAGGCTTTGGAACCTACGAGCAGTACTTC. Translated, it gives CASSIGFGTYEQYF.

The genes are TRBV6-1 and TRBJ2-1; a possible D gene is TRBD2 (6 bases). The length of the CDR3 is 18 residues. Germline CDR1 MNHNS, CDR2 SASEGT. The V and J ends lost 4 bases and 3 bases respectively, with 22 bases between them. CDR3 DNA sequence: TGTGCCAGCAGTGTCGGGAGAGCCTCAACCCGCTTCTACAATGAGCAGTTCTTC. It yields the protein CASSVGRASTRFYNEQFF.

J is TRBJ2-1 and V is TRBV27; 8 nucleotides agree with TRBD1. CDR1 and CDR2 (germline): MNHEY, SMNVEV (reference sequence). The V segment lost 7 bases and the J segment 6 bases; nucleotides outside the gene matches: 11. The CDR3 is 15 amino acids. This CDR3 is CASTLRTGWVNEQFF. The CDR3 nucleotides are TGTGCCAGCACCTTAAGGACAGGGTGGGTCAATGAGCAGTTCTTC.

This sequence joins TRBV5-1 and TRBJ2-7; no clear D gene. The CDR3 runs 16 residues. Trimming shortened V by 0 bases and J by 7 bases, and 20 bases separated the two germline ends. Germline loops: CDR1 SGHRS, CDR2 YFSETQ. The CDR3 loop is CASSLGRSLTLSEQYF. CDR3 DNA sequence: TGCGCCAGCAGCTTGGGTCGATCTCTAACCCTGAGTGAGCAGTACTTC. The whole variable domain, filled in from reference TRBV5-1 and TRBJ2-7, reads KAGVTQTPRYLIKTRGQQVTLSCSPISGHRSVSWYQQTPGQGLQFLFEYFSETQRNKGNFPGRFSGRQFSNSRSEMNVSTLELGDSALYLCASSLGRSLTLSEQYFGPGTRLTVT.

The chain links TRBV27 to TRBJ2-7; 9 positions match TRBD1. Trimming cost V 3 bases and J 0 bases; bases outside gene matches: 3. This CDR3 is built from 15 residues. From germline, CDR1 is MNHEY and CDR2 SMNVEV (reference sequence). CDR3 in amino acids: CASSLRTGVSYEQYF. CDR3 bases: TGTGCCAGCAGTTTGAGGACAGGGGTCTCCTACGAGCAGTACTTC.

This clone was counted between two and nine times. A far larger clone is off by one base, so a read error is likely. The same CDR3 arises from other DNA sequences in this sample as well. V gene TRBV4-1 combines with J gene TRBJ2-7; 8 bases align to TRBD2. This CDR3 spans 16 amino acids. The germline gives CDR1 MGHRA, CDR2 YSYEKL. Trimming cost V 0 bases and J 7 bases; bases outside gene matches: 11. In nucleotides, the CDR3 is TGCGCCAGCAGCCAAGATTCCGCGGGGGGACTGGGAGAGCAGTACTTC. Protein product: CASSQDSAGGLGEQYF.

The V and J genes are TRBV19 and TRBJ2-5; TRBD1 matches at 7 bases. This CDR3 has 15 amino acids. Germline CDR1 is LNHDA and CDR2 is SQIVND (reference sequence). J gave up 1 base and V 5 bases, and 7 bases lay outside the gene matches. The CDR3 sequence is CASSPRDSPQETQYF. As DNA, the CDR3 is TGTGCCAGTAGTCCCCGGGACAGCCCCCAAGAGACCCAGTACTTC.

The CDR3 DNA sequence: TGTGCCAGCGCATTGGGCCAAATGAACACTGAAGCTTTCTTT. This gives the protein CASALGQMNTEAFF. The gene calls are TRBV2 and TRBJ1-1; D unresolved. Trimming left V 8 bases short and J 0 bases short, with 13 bases between. Germline CDR1 reads SNHLY; CDR2 reads FYNNEI. The CDR3 runs 14 residues. The entire variable domain, with the rest obtained from reference TRBV2 and TRBJ1-1, is as follows: EPEVTQTPSHQVTQMGQEVILRCVPISNHLYFYWYRQILGQKVEFLVSFYNNEISEKSEIFDDQFSVERPDGSNFTLKIRSTKLEDSAMYFCASALGQMNTEAFFGQGTRLTVV.